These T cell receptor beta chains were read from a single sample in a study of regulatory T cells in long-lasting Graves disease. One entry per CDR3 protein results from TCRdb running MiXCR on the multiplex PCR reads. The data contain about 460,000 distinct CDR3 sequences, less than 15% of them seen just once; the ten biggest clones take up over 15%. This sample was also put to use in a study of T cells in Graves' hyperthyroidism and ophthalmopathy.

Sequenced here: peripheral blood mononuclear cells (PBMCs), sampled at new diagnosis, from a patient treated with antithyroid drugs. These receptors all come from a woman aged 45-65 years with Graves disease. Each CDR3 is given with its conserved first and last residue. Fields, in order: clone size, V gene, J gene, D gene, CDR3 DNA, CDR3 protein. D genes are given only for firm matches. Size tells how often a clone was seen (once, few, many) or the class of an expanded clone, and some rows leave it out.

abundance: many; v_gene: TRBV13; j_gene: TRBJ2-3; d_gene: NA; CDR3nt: TGTGCCAGCAGCTACCCTAGCACAGATACGCAGTATTTT; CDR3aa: CASSYPSTDTQYF
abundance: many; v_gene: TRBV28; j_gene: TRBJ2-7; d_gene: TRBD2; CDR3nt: TGTGCCAGTAGCGGGAGGGCCACTTACGAGCAGTACTTC; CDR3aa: CASSGRATYEQYF
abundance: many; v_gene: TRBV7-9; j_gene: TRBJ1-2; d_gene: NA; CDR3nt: TGTGCCAGCAGTGAGGCCGTGGGGTCTAACTATGGCTACACCTTC; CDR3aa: CASSEAVGSNYGYTF
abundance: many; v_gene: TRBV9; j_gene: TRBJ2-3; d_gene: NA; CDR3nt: TGTGCCAGCAGCGTTTTAGCGAGCACAGATACGCAGTATTTT; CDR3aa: CASSVLASTDTQYF
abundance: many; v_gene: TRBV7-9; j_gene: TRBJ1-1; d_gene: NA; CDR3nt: TGTGCCAGCAGCCCTGAGACATGGGAGGACACTGAAGCTTTCTTT; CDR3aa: CASSPETWEDTEAFF
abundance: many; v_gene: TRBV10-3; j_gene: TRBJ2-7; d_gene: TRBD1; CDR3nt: TGTGCCATCAGTCCCCGGGACAGGGGTTTCTACGAGCAGTACTTC; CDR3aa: CAISPRDRGFYEQYF
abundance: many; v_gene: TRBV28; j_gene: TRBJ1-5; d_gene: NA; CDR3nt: TGTGCCAGCAGCCCGTTCCCGGCAGCCATCAATCAGCCCCAGCATTTT; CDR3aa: CASSPFPAAINQPQHF
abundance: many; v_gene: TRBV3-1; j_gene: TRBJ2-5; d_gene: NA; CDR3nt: TGTGCCAGCAGCCAAGCAGGGACCCAAGGGGAGACCCAGTACTTC; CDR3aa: CASSQAGTQGETQYF
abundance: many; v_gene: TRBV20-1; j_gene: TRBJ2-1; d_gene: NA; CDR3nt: TGCAGTGCTAACCGGGAGTTCATGGATGAGCAGTTCTTC; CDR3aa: CSANREFMDEQFF
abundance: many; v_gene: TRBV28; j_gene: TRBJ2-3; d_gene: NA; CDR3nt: TGTGCCAGCAGTTTGGGACGGACCTATAAAGATACGCAGTATTTT; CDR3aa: CASSLGRTYKDTQYF
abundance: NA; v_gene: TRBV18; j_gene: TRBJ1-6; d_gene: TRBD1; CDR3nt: TGTGCCAGCTCACCAGAGACAGGGGATTCACCCCTCCACTTT; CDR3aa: CASSPETGDSPLHF
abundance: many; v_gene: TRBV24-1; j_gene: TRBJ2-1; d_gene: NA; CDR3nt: TGTGCCACCAGTGATTCGTGGCACAATGAGCAGTTCTTC; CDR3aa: CATSDSWHNEQFF
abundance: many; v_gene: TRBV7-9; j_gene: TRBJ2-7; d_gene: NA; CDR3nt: TGTGCCAGCAGCTTAGCCCCGGGACCCAACTACGAGCAGTACTTC; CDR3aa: CASSLAPGPNYEQYF
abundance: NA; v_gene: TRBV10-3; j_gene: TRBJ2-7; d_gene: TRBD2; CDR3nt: TGTGCCATCAGTGAGACGACTAGCGGAAAAGCCTACGAGCAGTACTTC; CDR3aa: CAISETTSGKAYEQYF
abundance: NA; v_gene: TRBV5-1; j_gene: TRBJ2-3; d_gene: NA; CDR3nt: TGCGCCAGCAGCTCAAATATGGCAGGCACAGATACGCAGTATTTT; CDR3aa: CASSSNMAGTDTQYF
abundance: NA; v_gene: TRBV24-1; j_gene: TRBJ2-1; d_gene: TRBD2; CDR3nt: TGTGCCACCAGTGACCAAGGACTAGCGGGGACCCGTAATGAGCAGTTCTTC; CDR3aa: CATSDQGLAGTRNEQFF
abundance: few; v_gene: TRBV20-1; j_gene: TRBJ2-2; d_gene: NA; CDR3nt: TGCAGTGCTAGGGAGGGGGCGAACACCGGGGAGCTGTTTTTT; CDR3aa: CSAREGANTGELFF
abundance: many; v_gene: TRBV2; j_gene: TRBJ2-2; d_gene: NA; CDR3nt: TGTGCCAGCATAAGGCAGGGACCCACCGGGGAGCTGTTTTTT; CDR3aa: CASIRQGPTGELFF
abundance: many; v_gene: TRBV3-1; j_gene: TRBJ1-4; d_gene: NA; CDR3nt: TGTGCCAGCAGCCAAGAGGGGGGGGCTGGAGAAAAACTGTTTTTT; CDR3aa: CASSQEGGAGEKLFF
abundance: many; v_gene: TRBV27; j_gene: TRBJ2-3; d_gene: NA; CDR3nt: TGTGCCAGCAGGCTGGGGACTAGCACAGATACGCAGTATTTT; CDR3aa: CASRLGTSTDTQYF
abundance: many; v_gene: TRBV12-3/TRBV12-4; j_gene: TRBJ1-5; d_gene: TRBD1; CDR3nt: TGTGCCAGCACCTGGGACAGCCTCAATCAGCCCCAGCATTTT; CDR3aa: CASTWDSLNQPQHF
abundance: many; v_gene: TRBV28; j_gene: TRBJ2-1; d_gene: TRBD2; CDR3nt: TGTGCCAGCAGTCCATCCCATAGCGGGAGCTCCTACAATGAGCAGTTCTTC; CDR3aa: CASSPSHSGSSYNEQFF
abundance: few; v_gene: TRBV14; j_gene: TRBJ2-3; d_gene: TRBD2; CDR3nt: TGTGCCAGCAGTCCTGGCGTGGCTAGCGGGAGAATTCGCGGCACAGATACGCAGTATTTT; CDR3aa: CASSPGVASGRIRGTDTQYF
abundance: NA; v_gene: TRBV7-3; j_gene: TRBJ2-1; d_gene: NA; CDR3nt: TGTGCCAGCAGCTTAACGTTAGGGCGGGGTGGGAATGAGCAGTTCTTC; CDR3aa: CASSLTLGRGGNEQFF
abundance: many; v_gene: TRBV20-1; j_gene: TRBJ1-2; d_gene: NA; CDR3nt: TGCAGTGCTAGAGTGGGGGCCTATGGCTACACCTTC; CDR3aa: CSARVGAYGYTF
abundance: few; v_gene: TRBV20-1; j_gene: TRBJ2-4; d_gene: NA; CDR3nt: TGCAGTGCTAGAGGTTTCTCGGCAGCTAGTTTGGCCAAAAACATTCAGTACTTC; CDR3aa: CSARGFSAASLAKNIQYF
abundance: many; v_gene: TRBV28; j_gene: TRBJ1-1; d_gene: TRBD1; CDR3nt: TGTGCCAGCAGTTTATTGAACAGGGGGCTAATACTGAACACTGAAGCTTTCTTT; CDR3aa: CASSLLNRGLILNTEAFF
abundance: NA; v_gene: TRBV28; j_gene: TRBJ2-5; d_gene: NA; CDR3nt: TGTGCCAGCAGTTTAACTTCGAGGGATCAAGAGACCCAGTACTTC; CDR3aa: CASSLTSRDQETQYF
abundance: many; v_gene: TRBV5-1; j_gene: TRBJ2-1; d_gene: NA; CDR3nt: TGTGCCAGCAGCTTGGTAGCCCGGGGAACCGGTGAGCAGTTCTTC; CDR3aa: CASSLVARGTGEQFF
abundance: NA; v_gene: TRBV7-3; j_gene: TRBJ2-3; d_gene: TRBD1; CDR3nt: TGTGCCAGCAGGCTAGGTGACAGGGAGGATACGCAGTATTTT; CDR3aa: CASRLGDREDTQYF
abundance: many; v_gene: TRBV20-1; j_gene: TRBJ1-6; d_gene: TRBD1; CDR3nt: TGCAGTGCTTGGGGACAGAATAATTCACCCCTCCACTTT; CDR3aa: CSAWGQNNSPLHF
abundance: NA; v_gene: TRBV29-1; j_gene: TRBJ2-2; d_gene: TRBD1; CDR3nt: TGCAGCGCGTGGGGGACAGGGGACAAGACCGGGGAGCTGTTTTTT; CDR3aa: CSAWGTGDKTGELFF
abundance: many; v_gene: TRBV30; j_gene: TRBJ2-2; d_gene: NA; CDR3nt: TGTGCCTGGACGGACTATTCGAACACCGGGGAGCTGTTTTTT; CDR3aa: CAWTDYSNTGELFF
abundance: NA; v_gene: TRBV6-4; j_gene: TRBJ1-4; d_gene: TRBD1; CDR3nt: TGTGCCAGCAGTGGATTACGTCGGGACAGAGATGAAAAACTGTTTTTT; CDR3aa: CASSGLRRDRDEKLFF
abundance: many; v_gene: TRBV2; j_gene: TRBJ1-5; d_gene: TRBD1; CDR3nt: TGTGCCAGTGGACAGGGGGTTTATCAGCCCCAGCATTTT; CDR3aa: CASGQGVYQPQHF
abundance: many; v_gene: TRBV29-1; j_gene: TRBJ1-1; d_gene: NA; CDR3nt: TGCAGCGTTGAGTACAGGGTGAACACTGAAGCTTTCTTT; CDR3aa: CSVEYRVNTEAFF
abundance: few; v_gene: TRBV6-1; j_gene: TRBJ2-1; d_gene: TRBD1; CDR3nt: TGTGCCAGCAGGATAGACAGGGGTCTGCGTCCTCGCAATGAGCAGTTCTTC; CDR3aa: CASRIDRGLRPRNEQFF
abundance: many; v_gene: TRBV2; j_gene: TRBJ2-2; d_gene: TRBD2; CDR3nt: TGTGCCAGCAGCGAACCCCGGCTAGCGGGAGTATCCGGGGAGCTGTTTTTT; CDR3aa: CASSEPRLAGVSGELFF
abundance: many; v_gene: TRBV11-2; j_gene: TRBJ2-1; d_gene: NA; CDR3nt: TGTGCCAGCAGCTTAGAACCGGGAGATGACAATGAGCAGTTCTTC; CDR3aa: CASSLEPGDDNEQFF
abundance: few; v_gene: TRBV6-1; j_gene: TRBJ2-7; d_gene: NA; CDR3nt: TGTGCCAGCAGTTCCCGCCAAACAGGGCGCCACGAGCAGTACTTC; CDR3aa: CASSSRQTGRHEQYF